The next 18 T cell receptor beta chains were all read from a single sample in a study of T cells in Graves' hyperthyroidism and ophthalmopathy. TCR beta CDR3 region amplification was performed from RNA transcripts. The HTBI primer set drove a first-round RT-PCR of the TCR CDR3. TCRdb ran MiXCR on the multiplex PCR reads and lists one entry per CDR3 protein. The table records about 590,000 distinct CDR3 sequences, 12% to 15% of them present only once. The sequenced sample was blood. These receptors were taken from a woman aged 18-29 years with Graves' ophthalmopathy.

This clonotype was detected many times. CDR3 sequence: CASSLQGITSEAFF. As DNA, the CDR3 is TGTGCCAGCAGTCTACAGGGAATTACTTCTGAAGCTTTCTTT. The chain links TRBV28 to TRBJ1-1; TRBD1 might be the D (6 bases). The CDR3 runs 14 residues. The germline CDR1 and CDR2 sequences are MDHEN and SYDVKM. V lost 5 bases, J lost 6 bases, and 16 bases lay in between. The full variable domain, completed using reference TRBV28 and TRBJ1-1, is DVKVTQSSRYLVKRTGEKVFLECVQDMDHENMFWYRQDPGLGLRLIYFSYDVKMKEKGDIPEGYSVSREKKERFSLILESASTNQTSMYLCASSLQGITSEAFFGQGTRLTVV.

Of note for this clonotype: Since a much larger clone is just one base distant, this may be a read error. The chain employs TRBV3-1 and TRBJ2-4; D gene unclear. The CDR3 has 13 amino acids. Germline V CDR1 and CDR2: LGHDT, YNNKEL (reference sequence). The CDR3 reads CASSQFGGNIQHF. In nucleotides, the CDR3 is TGTGCCAGCAGCCAATTCGGTGGAAACATTCAGCACTTC. Combining the CDR3 with reference TRBV3-1 and TRBJ2-4 gives the whole variable domain DTAVSQTPKYLVTQMGNDKSIKCEQNLGHDTMYWYKQDSKKFLKIMFSYNNKELIINETVPNRFSPKSPDKAHLNLHINSLELGDSAVYFCASSQFGGNIQHFGAGTRLSVL.

Concerning this clonotype itself: A read error may be the cause here, since a much bigger clone is one base away. This is likely a read error, given that the CDR3 carries no conserved phenylalanine or tryptophan at its end. The chain links TRBV20-1 to TRBJ2-7; D gene unclear. The germline gives CDR1 DFQATT, CDR2 SNEGSKA (reference sequence). There are 14 residues in the CDR3. The V end was cut by 0 bases, the J end by 4 bases, with 13 bases between. The CDR3 sequence: CSARDHLVMYEQYY. The CDR3 nucleotides read TGCAGTGCTAGAGATCACCTAGTCATGTACGAGCAGTACTAC.

Many counts were recorded for this clonotype. The chain is built from TRBV6-1 and TRBJ1-2; no firm D call. The CDR3 has 17 amino acids. V was cut by 4 bases and J by 4 bases, with 22 bases left in between. From germline, CDR1 is MNHNS and CDR2 SASEGT. The CDR3 sequence is CASSGPFRRPITYGYTF. In DNA, the CDR3 is TGTGCCAGCAGTGGACCCTTTAGGAGGCCAATTACCTATGGCTACACCTTC.

This clonotype appeared many times. CDR3 protein: CATLTGSYGYTF. CDR3 sequence (DNA): TGTGCCACCCTGACAGGCAGCTATGGCTACACCTTC. The gene calls are TRBV6-1 and TRBJ1-2, with a weak D call TRBD1 (6 bases). V dropped 10 bases and J dropped 4 bases, with 13 bases sitting between them. This CDR3 contains 12 residues. CDR1 and CDR2 from the germline V gene are MNHNS and SASEGT.

This clonotype was seen many times. This chain connects TRBV20-1 to TRBJ2-3; TRBD2 matches at 13 bases. Germline V lookup: CDR1 DFQATT, CDR2 SNEGSKA (reference sequence). Germline trimming cut 4 bases from V and 7 bases from J; bases unmatched to any gene: 11. The CDR3 contains 16 residues. This chain's CDR3 is CSATQLAGGLGNTQYF. The CDR3 nucleotides read TGCAGTGCTACTCAACTAGCGGGAGGGCTGGGAAATACGCAGTATTTT.

This clonotype has only a few counts. The chain employs TRBV6-2 or TRBV6-3 and TRBJ1-2, with D unresolved. The CDR3 contains 13 residues. Germline V gives CDR1 MNHEY, CDR2 SVGEGT. Trimming pared 2 bases from V and 8 bases from J, leaving 12 bases between. CDR3 nucleotides: TGTGCCAGCAGTTACAGAAGGGATGGAGGCTACACCTTC. Translating gives CASSYRRDGGYTF.

This clonotype was seen many times. The V gene is TRBV2, the J gene TRBJ2-3, with TRBD2 identical over 8 bases. Germline loops: CDR1 SNHLY, CDR2 FYNNEI. CDR3 length equals 18 residues. Trimming removed 8 bases from V and 0 bases from J; junction bases left unmatched: 16. CDR3 nucleotide sequence: TGTGCCAGCGGGGTAGCGGGACGCTTAGCGACTAGCACAGATACGCAGTATTTT. It codes for CASGVAGRLATSTDTQYF.

This clonotype was counted ten times or more. The CDR3 nucleotides read TGTGCCAGCAGTTGGACAGTGAATCAGCCCCAGCATTTT. Residues: CASSWTVNQPQHF. The chain uses TRBV28 and TRBJ1-5; the D gene is possibly TRBD1 (6 bases). V was pared by 4 bases and J by 4 bases, with 8 bases between. Germline CDR1 is MDHEN and CDR2 is SYDVKM. The CDR3 totals 13 residues.

At least ten counts were recorded for this clonotype. The DNA of the CDR3 is TGTGCCAGCAGCCAGGCACAGGTCTCTATTCCTTACAATGAGCAGTTCTTC. Translated, it gives CASSQAQVSIPYNEQFF. J is TRBJ2-1 and V is TRBV12-3 or TRBV12-4; D is perhaps TRBD1 (5 bases). The CDR3 runs to 17 residues. V was cut by 6 bases and J by 4 bases, with 22 bases left in between.

This clonotype was seen ten or more times. The chain joins TRBV10-3 to TRBJ1-2; a possible D gene is TRBD1 (6 bases). Between the trimmed V and J ends, which lost 5 bases and 4 bases, there was a span of 20 bases. The CDR3 totals 16 residues. The V gene's germline CDR1 is ENHRY and CDR2 SYGVKD. The CDR3 sequence: CAISQGEQGSPYGYTF. CDR3 DNA: TGTGCCATCAGTCAAGGGGAACAGGGCTCTCCCTATGGCTACACCTTC.

This clonotype has at least ten counts. The V gene is TRBV28, the J gene TRBJ1-2, with a tentative D call TRBD1 (6 bases). The CDR3 runs to 12 residues. CDR1 and CDR2 (germline): MDHEN, SYDVKM. Trimming stripped 10 bases from V and 6 bases from J, with 15 bases between. CDR3 amino acids: CATTIQGDGYTF. For the CDR3, the DNA is TGTGCCACCACGATACAGGGAGATGGCTACACCTTC.

This clonotype was picked up many times. The V and J genes are TRBV7-8 and TRBJ2-5, with TRBD2 identical over 9 bases. Germline trimming cut 3 bases from V and 4 bases from J; bases unmatched to any gene: 9. Germline CDR1 reads SGHVS; CDR2 reads FQNEAQ. The CDR3 has 16 amino acids. For the CDR3, the DNA is TGTGCCAGCAGCTTCGGGGGCGGGAGGGCCCCAGAGACCCAGTACTTC. This sequence encodes CASSFGGGRAPETQYF.

The rearrangement joins TRBV4-2 to TRBJ2-3, with a tentative D call TRBD2 (6 bases). Germline V gene lookup returns CDR1 LGHNA and CDR2 YNFKEQ. The CDR3 runs 16 residues. Trimming shortened V by 3 bases and J by 3 bases, and 16 bases separated the two germline ends. Written as DNA, the CDR3 is TGTGCCAGCAGCCAGTGGAGGGTAGTTCGAACAGATACGCAGTATTTT. As protein: CASSQWRVVRTDTQYF.

This clonotype was seen repeatedly, ten times or more. The gene calls are TRBV2 and TRBJ1-2; D might be TRBD1 (6 bases). The V and J ends lost 10 bases and 4 bases respectively, with 16 bases between them. There are 13 residues in the CDR3. Germline V gene sequence: CDR1 SNHLY, CDR2 FYNNEI. As DNA, the CDR3 is TGTGCCACGGGGTCGGGGGGCGCCTATGGCTACACCTTC. Amino acid sequence: CATGSGGAYGYTF.

The V gene is TRBV7-9, the J gene TRBJ2-6; D gene uncertain. Germline loops: CDR1 SEHNR, CDR2 FQNEAQ (reference sequence). This CDR3 has 15 amino acids. Trimming removed 8 bases at V and 0 bases at J, with 11 bases between. The CDR3 spells CASYGTFSGANVLTF. The CDR3 bases are TGTGCCAGCTACGGAACTTTCTCTGGGGCCAACGTCCTGACTTTC.

This clonotype was seen a few times. The V gene is TRBV19, the J gene TRBJ2-7; D is possibly TRBD1 or TRBD2 (6 bases each). Germline V gene lookup returns CDR1 LNHDA and CDR2 SQIVND (reference sequence). V was clipped by 4 bases and J by 6 bases, with 19 bases between them. There are 15 residues in the CDR3. CDR3 sequence (DNA): TGTGCCAGTAGTAGCCCGGCGGGGCCAGGGGTCGAGCAGTACTTC. This sequence encodes CASSSPAGPGVEQYF.

This clonotype has a count of ten or more. The chain employs TRBV2 and TRBJ1-5; 12 nucleotides align to TRBD1. V shed 6 bases and J 2 bases; nucleotides not matched to a gene: 5. Germline CDR1 and CDR2: SNHLY and FYNNEI. The CDR3 loop spans 16 amino acids. For the CDR3, the DNA is TGTGCCAGCAGCGGGACAGGGGGCGCGGGCAATCAGCCCCAGCATTTT. Translated: CASSGTGGAGNQPQHF. Full variable domain (remainder filled in from reference TRBV2 and TRBJ1-5): EPEVTQTPSHQVTQMGQEVILRCVPISNHLYFYWYRQILGQKVEFLVSFYNNEISEKSEIFDDQFSVERPDGSNFTLKIRSTKLEDSAMYFCASSGTGGAGNQPQHFGDGTRLSIL.